The entry below describes one TCR beta chain. The data originate from a study of blood T cell repertoires in COVID-19. Clones were read by immunoSEQ multiplex PCR, and TCRdb kept only the in-frame ones, dropping some. The data hold 190,000 or so clones, with around 86% observed a single time. The CDR3 sequence is 14 residues long. Trimming shortened V by 1 base and J by 1 base, and 8 bases separated the two germline ends. The germline CDR1 and CDR2 sequences are MNHEY and SMNVEV (reference sequence). Sample: peripheral blood. The clonotype comes from a woman aged 25 to 39 with active or convalescent COVID-19. V is TRBV27 and J is TRBJ2-7; D may be TRBD1 (6 bases). CDR3 region: CASSLFRGSYEQYF. The CDR3 DNA sequence: TGTGCCAGCAGTTTATTCAGGGGTTCCTACGAGCAGTACTTC.